This TCR beta chain emerged from a study of control samples from healthy donors and cancer patients (dated by TCRdb to 2019 to 2021). Library creation used the immunoSEQ multiplex PCR assay. TCRdb's version of the immuneACCESS table is confined to in-frame rearrangements and falls short of the full clone set. An unresolved V gene accounts for under half of the shortfall where checked; the remainder is of unknown origin. Within this sample are 100,000 to 150,000 clones, with roughly 87% of them counted one time only. About 1.8% of the sample rests with the top ten. Counted from cysteine to phenylalanine, this CDR3 has 13 amino acids. The entry retains the CDR3 DNA only, 39 bases that are in frame from base 1. Trimming takes 6 bases from V and 6 bases from J, and the germline ends sit 12 bases apart. CDR1 and CDR2 are read off the germline V gene as MRHNA and SNTAGT. As to this clone: Its target antigen remains unknown. There are no base qualities to consult, and no much larger clone falls within one base.

Sequencing was performed on blood. The rearrangement joined TRBV6-4 to TRBJ1-5, with a weak D call of TRBD1 (5 bases match). The TCR sequence derives from a man aged 18 to 35 in good health. The CDR3 region reads CASSPDQGQPQHF. The nucleotide sequence is TGTGCCAGCAGCCCGGACCAGGGTCAGCCCCAGCATTTT.